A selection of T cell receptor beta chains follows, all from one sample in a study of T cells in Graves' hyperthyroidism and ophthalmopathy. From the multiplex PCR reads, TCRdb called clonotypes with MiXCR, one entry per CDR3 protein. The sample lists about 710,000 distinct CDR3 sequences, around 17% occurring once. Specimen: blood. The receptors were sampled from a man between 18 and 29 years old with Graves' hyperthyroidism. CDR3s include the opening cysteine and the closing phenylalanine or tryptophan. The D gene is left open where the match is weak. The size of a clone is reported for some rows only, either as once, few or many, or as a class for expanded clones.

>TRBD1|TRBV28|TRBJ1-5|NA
CASSPRGLGNQPQHF
TGTGCCAGCAGTCCCAGGGGGCTGGGGAATCAACCCCAGCATTTT
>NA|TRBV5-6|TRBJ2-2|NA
CASSFGGGGHTGELFF
TGTGCCAGCAGCTTCGGGGGTGGGGGACACACCGGGGAGCTGTTTTTT
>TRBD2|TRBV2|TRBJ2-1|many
CASSEEGGPSYNEQFF
TGTGCCAGCAGTGAAGAGGGAGGGCCCTCCTACAATGAGCAGTTCTTC
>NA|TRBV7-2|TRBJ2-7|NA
CASSFSTLEQYF
TGTGCCAGCAGCTTTTCCACGTTGGAGCAGTACTTC
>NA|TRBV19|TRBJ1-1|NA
CTSSIAGLGTEAFF
TGTACCAGTAGTATAGCAGGGTTGGGCACTGAAGCTTTCTTT
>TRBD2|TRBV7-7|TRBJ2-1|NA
CASRSGTSGRSYNEQFF
TGTGCTAGCAGATCCGGGACTAGCGGGAGATCCTACAATGAGCAGTTCTTC
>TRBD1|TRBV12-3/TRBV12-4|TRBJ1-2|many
CASSLGPGQGRYGYTF
TGTGCCAGCAGTTTAGGACCGGGACAGGGGCGCTATGGCTACACCTTC
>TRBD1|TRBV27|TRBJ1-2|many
CASSLGQGVGYTF
TGTGCCAGCAGTTTAGGACAGGGGGTTGGCTACACCTTC
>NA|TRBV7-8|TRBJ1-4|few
CASSLRQVLSQDEKLFF
TGTGCCAGCAGCTTGAGACAGGTTCTTAGTCAGGATGAAAAACTGTTTTTT
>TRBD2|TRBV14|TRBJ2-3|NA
CASSQVIRGLAGSGVTDTQYF
TGTGCCAGCAGCCAAGTAATTCGAGGACTAGCGGGAAGTGGGGTCACAGATACGCAGTATTTT
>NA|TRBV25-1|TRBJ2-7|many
CASSEGREGEQYF
TGTGCCAGCAGTGAAGGGAGAGAAGGCGAGCAGTACTTC
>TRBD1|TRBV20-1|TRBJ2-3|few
CSASDRGAMADTQYF
TGCAGTGCTAGTGACAGGGGGGCAATGGCAGATACGCAGTATTTT
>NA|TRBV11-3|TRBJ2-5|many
CASSPGVGGQETQYF
TGTGCCAGCAGCCCGGGGGTAGGGGGCCAAGAGACCCAGTACTTC
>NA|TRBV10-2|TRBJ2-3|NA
CASSLGQFTSTDTQYF
TGCGCCAGCAGTCTCGGACAGTTCACTAGCACAGATACGCAGTATTTT
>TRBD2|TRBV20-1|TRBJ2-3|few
CSARGAGRRAGTQYF
TGCAGTGCTAGAGGGGCCGGGAGGCGAGCAGGTACGCAGTATTTT